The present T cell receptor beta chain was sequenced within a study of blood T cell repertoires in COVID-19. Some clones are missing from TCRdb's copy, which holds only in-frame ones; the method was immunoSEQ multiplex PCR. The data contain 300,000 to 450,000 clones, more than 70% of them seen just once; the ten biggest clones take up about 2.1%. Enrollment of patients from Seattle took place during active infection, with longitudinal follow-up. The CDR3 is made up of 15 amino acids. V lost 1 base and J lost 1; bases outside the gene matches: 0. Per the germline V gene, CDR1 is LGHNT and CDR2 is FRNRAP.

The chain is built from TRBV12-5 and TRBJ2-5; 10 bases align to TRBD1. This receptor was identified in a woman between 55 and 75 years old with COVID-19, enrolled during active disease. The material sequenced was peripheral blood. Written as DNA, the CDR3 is TGTGCTAGTGGTTTGGGGGACAGGGGCCAAGAGACCCAGTACTTC. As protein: CASGLGDRGQETQYF.